Reported below is one T cell receptor (beta chain). TCRdb's table, derived via immunoSEQ multiplex PCR, lists solely in-frame clones and lacks some. The sample records around 50,000 clones, around 93% being singletons. Brentuximab vedotin exposure varied among the patients, all of whom had relapsed after autologous stem cell transplantation. This sample was taken from a study of PD-1 blockade in classical Hodgkin lymphoma. The source was peripheral blood mononuclear cells (PBMCs), collected before the second cycle of nivolumab. This receptor was identified in a human donor with classical Hodgkin lymphoma.

The chain's CDR3 is CASSQGGASGSDEDTQYF. The CDR3 DNA reads as TGTGCCAGCAGCCAAGGAGGGGCTAGCGGGAGCGATGAAGATACGCAGTATTTT. The V and J genes are TRBV14 and TRBJ2-3; TRBD2 agrees at 10 bases. Per the germline V gene, CDR1 is SGHDN and CDR2 is FVKESK. The V gene end was trimmed by 1 base and the J gene end by 5 bases; junction bases not matched to a gene: 12. The CDR3 spans 18 residues.